The sequence of this TCR beta chain was determined in a study of shared clonotypes between healthy human individuals. In the study overall: Each donor's CD4 naive and CD4 memory cells filled three plates apiece, CD8 naive two, and CD8 memory one. Study outcomes and limitations: How much donors shared clonotypes was expected to be affected by sequencing depth.

Measured with immunoSEQ multiplex PCR; TCRdb has only the in-frame clones, and not every one. Of more than 600,000 clones listed, around 92% are singletons. V lost 2 bases to trimming and J lost 7 bases; unmatched junction nucleotides: 9. The CDR3 length is 17 residues. Germline V gene lookup returns CDR1 PRHDT and CDR2 FYEKMQ (reference sequence). CD45RO-negative cells were positively selected for CCR7, leaving out terminally differentiated effector memory CD45RA+ cells. A word on this clone: The antigen is undetermined.

The rearrangement links TRBV13 to TRBJ2-1; 12 nucleotides line up with TRBD2. This TCR was recovered from a man in his thirties or forties in good health. Sequencing was carried out using naive CD8+ T cells sorted from blood. Here the CDR3 DNA reads TGTGCCAGCAGCTTACTGGAGACTAGCGGGAGAGGAAATGAGCAGTTCTTC. It translates to CASSLLETSGRGNEQFF.